These 32 T cell receptor beta chains were sequenced from one sample in a study of regulatory T cells in long-lasting Graves disease. Time point given: newly diagnosed GD, antithyroid drugs for less than 3 months. PBMC-derived RNA was used for the TCR library. Both iRepertoire HTBI primers and Arm-PCR of CDR3 regions were used to build the TCR beta libraries. TCRdb processed the multiplex PCR reads anew with MiXCR; each CDR3 protein has one entry. The table records about 530,000 distinct CDR3 sequences, about 16% of them present only once. The same data also went into a second study, on T cells in Graves' hyperthyroidism and ophthalmopathy.

The source material was peripheral blood mononuclear cells (PBMCs), sampled at new diagnosis, from a patient treated with antithyroid drugs. The receptors were sampled from a woman aged 35-65 years with Graves disease.

The chain combines TRBV6-5 with TRBJ2-7, with D possibly TRBD1 on 6 matching bases. Trimming removed 1 base from V and 7 bases from J, with 23 bases in between. CDR3 length: 17 residues. The germline V gene encodes CDR1 MNHEY and CDR2 SVGAGI. DNA of the CDR3: TGTGCCAGCAGTTACTACCAAGACAGGCATAGATCGGCTGAGCAGTACTTC. Translating it yields CASSYYQDRHRSAEQYF.

This clonotype has ten or more counts. The J gene is TRBJ2-3, the V gene TRBV3-1; 9 nucleotides line up with TRBD2. The V segment lost 1 base and the J segment 6 bases; nucleotides outside the gene matches: 8. CDR3 length equals 16 residues. CDR1 and CDR2 (germline): LGHDT, YNNKEL (reference sequence). For the CDR3, the DNA is TGTGCCAGCAGCCAAGGAGAGCTAGCGGGGAGGGATACGCAGTATTTT. Amino acids: CASSQGELAGRDTQYF.

Only a few counts were recorded for this clonotype. This rearrangement joins TRBV20-1 to TRBJ1-2; D is ambiguous. Germline loops: CDR1 DFQATT, CDR2 SNEGSKA (reference sequence). V was cut by 0 bases and J by 0 bases, with 11 bases left in between. This CDR3 spans 15 amino acids. DNA for the CDR3: TGCAGTGCTAGAGATCGGGCCACAGCTAACTATGGCTACACCTTC. Amino acid sequence: CSARDRATANYGYTF.

This clonotype has ten or more counts. This chain links TRBV2 with TRBJ1-2, with 7 bases lining up with TRBD1. The length of the CDR3 is 16 residues. V trimming: 6 bases; J trimming: 4 bases; junction bases outside the gene matches: 14. CDR1 SNHLY and CDR2 FYNNEI come from the germline V gene. The CDR3, as DNA: TGTGCCAGCAGCGAGGCCGGGACAGCAAAGGGCTATGGCTACACCTTC. Encoded protein: CASSEAGTAKGYGYTF.

In the case of this clonotype: The conserved phenylalanine or tryptophan is not found at the CDR3 terminus, so this likely reflects a read error. The limits of the CDR3 on the DNA are not certain, so only TCRdb's listed CDR3 is given. The CDR3 region is CASSRLSGGLEQYFGP. The genes are TRBV28 and TRBJ2-4; the table's D gene call, TRBD1, was not cross checked with the DNA. The CDR3 numbers 16 amino acids, ends counted. Germline assignment: CDR1 MDHEN and CDR2 SYDVKM.

The chain links TRBV24-1 to TRBJ1-1, with 9 bases lining up with TRBD1. The CDR3 contains 17 residues. From germline, CDR1 is KGHDR and CDR2 SFDVKD. The V segment lost 1 base and the J segment 4 bases; nucleotides outside the gene matches: 9. The CDR3 is CATSDFGPLTGGTEAFF. The DNA for the CDR3 is TGTGCCACCAGTGATTTTGGCCCCCTGACAGGGGGCACTGAAGCTTTCTTT.

The chain employs TRBV9 and TRBJ1-3; tentative D call: TRBD1 (6 bases). The CDR3 is 16 amino acids. The V and J ends lost 0 bases and 0 bases respectively, with 10 bases between them. Germline CDR1 SGDLS, CDR2 YYNGEE. CDR3 residues: CASSVGGGTSGNTIYF. The CDR3 region has the DNA TGTGCCAGCAGCGTAGGAGGGGGGACCTCTGGAAACACCATATATTTT.

On this clonotype itself: A much larger clone lies a single base off, so this may be a read error. The V call is TRBV7-3, the J call TRBJ2-7; 8 bases are shared with TRBD2. Near its end, the DNA agrees better with TRBJ2-1, so the J call may be wrong. The germline V gene encodes CDR1 SGHTA and CDR2 FQGTGA. The CDR3 runs 15 residues. CDR3 coding DNA: TGTGCCAGCAGCCTAGCCGGGACTAGTAACGATGGGCAGTTCTTC. Amino acid sequence: CASSLAGTSNDGQFF.

The rearrangement links TRBV7-2 to TRBJ2-4, with TRBD1 identical over 7 bases. Germline-derived CDR1 and CDR2 are SGHTA and FQGNSA. The CDR3 covers 14 residues. V lost 2 bases to trimming and J lost 6 bases; unmatched junction nucleotides: 4. CDR3 residues: CASSLRGGGNIQYF. CDR3 DNA sequence: TGTGCCAGCAGCTTACGAGGGGGCGGAAACATTCAGTACTTC.

The chain has TRBV3-1 and TRBJ2-5, with D unresolved. CDR3 size: 15 residues. CDR1 and CDR2 (germline): LGHDT, YNNKEL (reference sequence). V was clipped by 4 bases and J by 3 bases, with 15 bases between them. CDR3 bases: TGTGCCAGCAGCCCTACAAGACAAAGGGAAGAGACCCAGTACTTC. Translated: CASSPTRQREETQYF.

The chain links TRBV18 to TRBJ1-3; D perhaps matches TRBD1 (5 bases). Germline V lookup: CDR1 KGHSH, CDR2 LQKENI. The CDR3 extends over 15 amino acids. The V end lost 3 bases, the J end lost 2 bases, and 11 bases lay between the germline ends. Here the CDR3 reads CASSPTGTPGNTIYF. CDR3 bases: TGTGCCAGCTCACCGACCGGGACCCCTGGAAACACCATATATTTT.

The chain joins TRBV6-1 to TRBJ1-2; 8 bases agree with TRBD1. Trimming cost V 6 bases and J 3 bases; bases outside gene matches: 6. From germline, CDR1 is MNHNS and CDR2 SASEGT. The CDR3 length is 14 residues. CDR3 protein: CASRKTGVHYGYTF. The CDR3 coding sequence is TGTGCCAGCAGAAAGACAGGGGTACACTATGGCTACACCTTC.

J is TRBJ1-6 and V is TRBV19; the D is unclear. Germline V CDR1 and CDR2: LNHDA, SQIVND (reference sequence). V lost 4 bases to trimming and J lost 11 bases, with 9 bases between them. CDR3 length: 12 amino acids. The chain's CDR3 is CASSKGTAPLHF. CDR3 bases: TGTGCCAGTAGTAAGGGTACGGCACCCCTCCACTTT.

This clonotype was found a few times. The rearrangement joins TRBV28 to TRBJ1-6; D not resolved. Germline CDR1 is MDHEN and CDR2 is SYDVKM. V was cut by 5 bases and J by 7 bases, with 6 bases left in between. This CDR3 has 12 residues. The CDR3 DNA reads TGTGCCAGCAGTGACGACAATTCACCCCTCCACTTT. It translates to CASSDDNSPLHF.

This chain links TRBV6-1 with TRBJ1-2, with D possibly being TRBD1 (5 bases). Trimming removed 7 bases at V and 7 bases at J, with 10 bases between. CDR3 size: 11 residues. Germline-derived CDR1 and CDR2 are MNHNS and SASEGT. For the CDR3, the DNA is TGTGCCAGCAATTCCGGGGCTGGCTACACCTTC. This translates into CASNSGAGYTF.

Points on this clonotype: This could be a read error, since a much larger clone is one nucleotide away. The V gene is TRBV11-2, the J gene TRBJ2-1; 12 nucleotides align to TRBD2. Germline V gene sequence: CDR1 SGHAT, CDR2 FQNNGV. The CDR3 sequence is 17 residues long. CDR3 amino acids: CVCTTSGGRRNYNEQFF. The CDR3 bases are TGTGTCTGCACCACTAGCGGGGGGCGGAGAAACTACAATGAGCAGTTCTTC.

The chain has TRBV20-1 and TRBJ1-6; the D is unclear. V lost 4 bases and J 8 bases, leaving 18 bases between the germline ends. This CDR3 spans 15 amino acids. Germline CDR1 is DFQATT and CDR2 is SNEGSKA (reference sequence). The DNA of the CDR3 is TGCAGTGCTAAAACCGGGAACGTGAGGGATTCACCCCTCCACTTT. Translated: CSAKTGNVRDSPLHF.

This clonotype was recorded many times. The rearrangement links TRBV6-5 to TRBJ1-5; D is unclear. The length of the CDR3 is 15 residues. Per germline, CDR1 MNHEY and CDR2 SVGAGI. Trimming left V 0 bases short and J 7 bases short, with 13 bases between. Here the CDR3 reads CASSYSISTVQPQHF. CDR3 nucleotide sequence: TGTGCCAGCAGTTACTCGATCTCCACGGTGCAGCCCCAGCATTTT.

This clonotype was recorded many times. The rearrangement uses TRBV2 and TRBJ2-3; D might be TRBD2 (6 bases). The CDR3 contains 15 residues. CDR1 and CDR2 (germline): SNHLY, FYNNEI. V was cut by 4 bases and J by 5 bases, with 16 bases left in between. CDR3 DNA sequence: TGTGCCAGCAGTGTAACGGGACTCCCCCAAGATACGCAGTATTTT. Translated: CASSVTGLPQDTQYF.

The rearrangement uses TRBV5-1 and TRBJ1-4, with D possibly being TRBD1 (5 bases). In germline, CDR1 is SGHRS, CDR2 YFSETQ. Between the trimmed V and J ends, which lost 4 bases and 3 bases, there was a span of 10 bases. There are 14 residues in the CDR3. The CDR3 spells CASSIRGANEKLFF. DNA of the CDR3: TGCGCCAGCAGCATTAGGGGAGCTAATGAAAAACTGTTTTTT.

This clonotype was seen many times. The V gene is TRBV3-1, the J gene TRBJ1-3, with D tentatively TRBD1 (5 bases). CDR1 is LGHDT and CDR2 is YNNKEL in the germline V gene (reference sequence). There are 16 residues in the CDR3. V shed 8 bases and J shed 0 bases, with 17 bases lying between them. The CDR3 DNA reads TGTGCCAGCTTGAATCGACAGCCAGTCTCTGGAAACACCATATATTTT. Its translation: CASLNRQPVSGNTIYF.

The chain links TRBV7-6 to TRBJ2-1; D is ambiguous. There are 11 residues in the CDR3. V lost 4 bases, J lost 10 bases, and 8 bases lay in between. Germline V gives CDR1 SGHVS, CDR2 FNYEAQ. CDR3 amino acids: CASSYSQEQFF. CDR3 DNA sequence: TGTGCCAGCAGCTATTCACAGGAGCAGTTCTTC.

This clonotype was seen only a few times. This CDR3 is CASSQDIRGSYEQYF. The DNA of the CDR3 is TGCGCCAGCAGCCAAGATATTCGGGGGTCCTACGAGCAGTACTTC. The V call is TRBV4-1, the J call TRBJ2-7; D is perhaps TRBD2 (6 bases). CDR1 and CDR2 from the germline V gene are MGHRA and YSYEKL. The CDR3 is 15 amino acids. V lost 0 bases and J 1 base, leaving 10 bases between the germline ends.

V usage is TRBV7-9 and J usage is TRBJ2-1, with 10 bases fitting TRBD2. Germline V gives CDR1 SEHNR, CDR2 FQNEAQ (reference sequence). The V gene end was trimmed by 3 bases and the J gene end by 3 bases; junction bases not matched to a gene: 8. CDR3 size: 17 residues. Here the CDR3 reads CASSFFRTSGVYNEQFF. CDR3 nucleotides: TGTGCCAGCAGCTTTTTCCGTACTAGCGGGGTCTACAATGAGCAGTTCTTC.

The table lists this clonotype with a few counts. The chain links TRBV28 to TRBJ1-2, with no clear D. Trimming cost V 8 bases and J 8 bases, with 15 bases left between them. Germline CDR1 reads MDHEN; CDR2 reads SYDVKM. CDR3 size: 12 residues. CDR3 protein: CASFGRSKGYTF. Here the CDR3 DNA reads TGTGCCAGCTTCGGGCGGAGTAAAGGCTACACCTTC.

This clonotype was seen more than once but under ten times. This chain links TRBV6-1 with TRBJ2-2; the D is unclear. V was shortened by 4 bases and J by 0 bases, with 6 bases between the two germline ends. Germline values: CDR1 MNHNS, CDR2 SASEGT. This CDR3 has 14 amino acids. The CDR3 is CASSGSPNTGELFF. The CDR3 nucleotides are TGTGCCAGCAGTGGCAGCCCGAACACCGGGGAGCTGTTTTTT.

This clonotype has ten or more counts. The chain carries TRBV7-9 and TRBJ1-2; D is possibly TRBD1 (6 bases). Germline CDR1 and CDR2: SEHNR and FQNEAQ (reference sequence). CDR3 length: 16 amino acids. Trimming cost V 0 bases and J 4 bases, with 15 bases left between them. The CDR3 nucleotides are TGTGCCAGCAGCTTAGCGGCTGGGGGCGGTATCTATGGCTACACCTTC. This gives the protein CASSLAAGGGIYGYTF.

This clonotype was detected ten times or more. The chain recombines TRBV20-1 with TRBJ2-3, with D perhaps TRBD1 (5 bases). The V gene lost 5 bases and the J gene lost 2 bases, with 14 bases spanning the gap. The CDR3 runs to 14 residues. CDR1 is DFQATT, CDR2 SNEGSKA, per germline (reference sequence). The CDR3: CSADGHDNTDTQYF. In nucleotides, the CDR3 is TGCAGTGCTGATGGACACGACAACACAGATACGCAGTATTTT.

This clonotype occurred many times. The chain recombines TRBV15 with TRBJ1-1, with TRBD1 matching over 9 bases. This CDR3 region has 13 residues. With 0 bases clipped from V and 11 bases from J, the junction kept 4 bases outside the gene matches. Looked up from germline, CDR1 is LNHNV and CDR2 is YYDKDF (reference sequence). The CDR3 region is CATSRDRDRVAFF. The CDR3 nucleotides read TGTGCCACCAGCAGAGACCGGGACAGGGTGGCTTTCTTT.

This clonotype has ten or more counts. The V gene is TRBV20-1, the J gene TRBJ1-1; 8 bases fit TRBD1. V lost 2 bases and J lost 2; bases outside the gene matches: 4. CDR1 and CDR2 (germline): DFQATT, SNEGSKA (reference sequence). This CDR3 has 14 amino acids. CDR3 DNA sequence: TGCAGTGCTAGAAGTGGGACAGGCAACACTGAAGCTTTCTTT. It specifies CSARSGTGNTEAFF.

About this clonotype itself: A clone one base away is much larger, so this may be a read error. The V call is TRBV27, the J call TRBJ2-3; perhaps D is TRBD1 or TRBD2 (7 bases each). CDR1 is MNHEY and CDR2 is SMNVEV in the germline V gene (reference sequence). CDR3 length: 15 residues. The CDR3 DNA reads TGTGCCAGCAGTTTCGGGGCAGGGGGGGCAGATGCGCAGTATTTT. Encoded protein: CASSFGAGGADAQYF.

There are many counts of this clonotype. This chain joins TRBV19 and TRBJ1-5; weak D call: TRBD1 (5 bases). The CDR3 extends over 20 amino acids. CDR1 is LNHDA, CDR2 SQIVND, per germline (reference sequence). Deletions cut 4 bases from V and 3 bases from J, with 28 bases between. CDR3 DNA sequence: TGTGCCAGTAGTACAGAAGGACCCGAAGGGCGGGGGAGAGTCAATCAGCCCCAGCATTTT. It translates to CASSTEGPEGRGRVNQPQHF.